This paragraph reports one T cell receptor beta chain. The antigen remains undetermined. The record originates from a study of beta chain features in type 1 diabetes. Study-wide results and limits: HLA effects on TCRB rearrangement stayed unresolved here. For Type 1 diabetes patients, all four CD4+ subsets carried TCRB CDR3s that were moderately but significantly shorter.

CDR3 size: 15 residues. Germline CDR1 reads MNHEY; CDR2 reads SVGAGI. V trimming: 7 bases; J trimming: 3 bases; junction bases outside the gene matches: 8. The entirety of the isolated RNA underwent reverse transcription, so expressed TCRB transcripts were sequenced. The repertoire was sequenced with immunoSEQ multiplex PCR; TCRdb's copy has only in-frame clones and lacks some. The data hold under 300,000 clones, with roughly 21% observed a single time. The sequencing sample was made of naive CD4+ T cells from blood. This receptor was taken from a woman aged 40-49 years with type 1 diabetes. The chain recombines TRBV6-5 with TRBJ2-3; TRBD2 agrees at 9 bases. CDR3 region: CASKVAGGLTDTQYF. The CDR3 DNA sequence: TGTGCCAGCAAAGTGGCGGGGGGGTTAACAGATACGCAGTATTTT.